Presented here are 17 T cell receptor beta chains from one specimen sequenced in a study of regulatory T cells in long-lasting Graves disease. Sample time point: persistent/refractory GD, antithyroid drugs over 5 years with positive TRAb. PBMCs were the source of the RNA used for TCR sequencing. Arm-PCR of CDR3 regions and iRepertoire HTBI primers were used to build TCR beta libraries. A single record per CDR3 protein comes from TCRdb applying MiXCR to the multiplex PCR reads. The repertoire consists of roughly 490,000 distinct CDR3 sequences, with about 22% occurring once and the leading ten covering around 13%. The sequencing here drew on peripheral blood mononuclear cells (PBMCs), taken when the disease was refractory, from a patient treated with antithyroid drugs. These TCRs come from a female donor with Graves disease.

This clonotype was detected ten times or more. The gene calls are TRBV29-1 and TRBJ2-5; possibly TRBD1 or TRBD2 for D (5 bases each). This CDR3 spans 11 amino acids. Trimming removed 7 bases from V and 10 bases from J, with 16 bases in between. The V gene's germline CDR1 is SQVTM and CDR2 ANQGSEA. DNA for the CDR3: TGCAGCGCCACCGGGACGGAATACCAGTACTTC. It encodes CSATGTEYQYF.

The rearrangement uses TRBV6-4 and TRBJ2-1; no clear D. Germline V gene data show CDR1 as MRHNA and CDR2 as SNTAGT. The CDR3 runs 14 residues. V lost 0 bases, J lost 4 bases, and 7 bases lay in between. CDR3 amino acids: CASSDSSKYNEQFF. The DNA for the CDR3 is TGTGCCAGCAGTGACTCGTCGAAGTACAATGAGCAGTTCTTC.

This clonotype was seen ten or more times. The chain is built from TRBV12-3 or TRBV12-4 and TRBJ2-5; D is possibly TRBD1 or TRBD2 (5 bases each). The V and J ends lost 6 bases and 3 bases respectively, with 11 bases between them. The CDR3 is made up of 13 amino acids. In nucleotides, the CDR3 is TGTGCCAGCAGCCGGGACCAGGAAGAGACCCAGTACTTC. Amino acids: CASSRDQEETQYF.

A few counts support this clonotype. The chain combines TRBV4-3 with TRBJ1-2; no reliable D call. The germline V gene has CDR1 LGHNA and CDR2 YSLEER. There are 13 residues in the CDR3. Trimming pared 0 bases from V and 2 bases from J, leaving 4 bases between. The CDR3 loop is CASSQDNNYGYTF. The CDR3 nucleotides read TGCGCCAGCAGCCAAGATAACAACTATGGCTACACCTTC.

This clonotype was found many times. The CDR3 coding sequence is TGTGCCAGCAGCCCCTGGGACAGGGGGTACTATGGCTACACCTTC. It codes for CASSPWDRGYYGYTF. V gene TRBV7-2 combines with J gene TRBJ1-2; TRBD1 aligns across 11 bases. J was trimmed by 3 bases and V by 5 bases; bases with no gene match: 5. This CDR3 spans 15 amino acids. Germline V gene data show CDR1 as SGHTA and CDR2 as FQGNSA.

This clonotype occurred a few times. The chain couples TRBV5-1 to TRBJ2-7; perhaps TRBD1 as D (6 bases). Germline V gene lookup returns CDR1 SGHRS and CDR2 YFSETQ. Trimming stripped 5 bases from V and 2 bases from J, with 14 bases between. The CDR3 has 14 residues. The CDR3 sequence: CASRTSTGAYEQYF. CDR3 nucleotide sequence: TGCGCCAGCAGAACCTCGACAGGAGCCTACGAGCAGTACTTC.

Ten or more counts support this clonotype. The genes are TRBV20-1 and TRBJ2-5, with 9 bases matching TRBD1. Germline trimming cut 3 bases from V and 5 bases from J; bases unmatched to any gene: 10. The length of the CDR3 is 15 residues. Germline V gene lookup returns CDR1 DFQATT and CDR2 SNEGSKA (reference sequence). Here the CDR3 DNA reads TGCAGTGCTAGTGGTTTGGACAGGGGTGCGGAGACCCAGTACTTC. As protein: CSASGLDRGAETQYF.

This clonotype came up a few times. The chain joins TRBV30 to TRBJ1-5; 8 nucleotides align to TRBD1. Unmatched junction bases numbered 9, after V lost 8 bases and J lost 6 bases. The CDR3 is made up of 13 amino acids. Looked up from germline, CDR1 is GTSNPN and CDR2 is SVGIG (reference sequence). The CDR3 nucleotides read TGTGCCGGTACGACAGGGGTGGGTCAGCCCCAGCATTTT. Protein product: CAGTTGVGQPQHF.

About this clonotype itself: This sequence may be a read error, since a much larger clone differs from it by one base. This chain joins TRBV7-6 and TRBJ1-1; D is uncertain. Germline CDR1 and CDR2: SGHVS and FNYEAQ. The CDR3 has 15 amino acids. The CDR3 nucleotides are TGTGCCAGCAGCTTAGCGGTCGCTGGAAACACTGGAGCTTTCTTT. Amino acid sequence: CASSLAVAGNTGAFF.

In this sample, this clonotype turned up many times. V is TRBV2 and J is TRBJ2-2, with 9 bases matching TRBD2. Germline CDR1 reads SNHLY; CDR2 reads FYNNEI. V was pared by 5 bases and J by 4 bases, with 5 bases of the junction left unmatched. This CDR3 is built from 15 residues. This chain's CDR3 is CASSLAGAGTGELFF. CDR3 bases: TGTGCCAGCAGTTTAGCGGGGGCGGGCACCGGGGAGCTGTTTTTT.

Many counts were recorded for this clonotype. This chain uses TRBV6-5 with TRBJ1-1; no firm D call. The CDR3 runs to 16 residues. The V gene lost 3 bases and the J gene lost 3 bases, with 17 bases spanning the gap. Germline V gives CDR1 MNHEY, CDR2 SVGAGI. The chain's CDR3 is CASSYLRATRDTEAFF. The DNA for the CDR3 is TGTGCCAGCAGTTATCTCCGGGCAACAAGGGACACTGAAGCTTTCTTT.

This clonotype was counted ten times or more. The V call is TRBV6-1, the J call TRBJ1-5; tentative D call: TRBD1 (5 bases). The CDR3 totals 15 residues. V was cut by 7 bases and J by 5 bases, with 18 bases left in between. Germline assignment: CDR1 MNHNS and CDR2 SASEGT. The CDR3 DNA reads TGTGCCAGCAATCTCTATCGGGGGTCAGATCAGCCCCAGCATTTT. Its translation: CASNLYRGSDQPQHF.

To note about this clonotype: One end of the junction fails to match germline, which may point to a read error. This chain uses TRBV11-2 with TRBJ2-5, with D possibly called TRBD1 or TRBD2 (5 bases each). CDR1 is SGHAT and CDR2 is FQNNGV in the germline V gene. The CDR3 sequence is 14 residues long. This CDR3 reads CANSLAGTQETQYF. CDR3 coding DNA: TGTGCCAACAGCTTAGCCGGGACCCAAGAGACCCAGTACTTC.

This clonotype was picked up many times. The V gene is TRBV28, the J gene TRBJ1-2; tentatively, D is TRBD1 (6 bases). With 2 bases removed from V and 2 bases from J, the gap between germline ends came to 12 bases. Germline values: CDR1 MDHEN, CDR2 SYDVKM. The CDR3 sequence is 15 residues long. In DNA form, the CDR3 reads TGTGCCAGCAGTTTAGTCCTCGGGACAAACTATGGCTACACCTTC. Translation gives CASSLVLGTNYGYTF.

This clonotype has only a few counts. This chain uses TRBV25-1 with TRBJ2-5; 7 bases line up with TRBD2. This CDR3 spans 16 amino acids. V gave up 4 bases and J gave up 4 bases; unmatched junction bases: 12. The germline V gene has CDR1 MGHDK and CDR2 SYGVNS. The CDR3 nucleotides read TGTGCCAGCAGTGGCCCTCACCGGGACTACCCAGAGACCCAGTACTTC. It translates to CASSGPHRDYPETQYF.

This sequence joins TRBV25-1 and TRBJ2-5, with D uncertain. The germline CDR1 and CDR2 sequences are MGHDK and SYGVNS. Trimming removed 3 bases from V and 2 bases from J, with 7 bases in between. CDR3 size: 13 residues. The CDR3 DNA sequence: TGTGCCAGCAGTGAGTGGCGGCAAGAGACCCAGTACTTC. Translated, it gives CASSEWRQETQYF.

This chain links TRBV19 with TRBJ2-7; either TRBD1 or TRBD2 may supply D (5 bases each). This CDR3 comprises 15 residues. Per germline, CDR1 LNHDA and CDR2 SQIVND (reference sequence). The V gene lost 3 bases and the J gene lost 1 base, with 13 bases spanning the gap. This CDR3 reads CASSIDVGESYEQYF. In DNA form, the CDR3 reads TGTGCCAGTAGTATTGACGTGGGGGAATCCTACGAGCAGTACTTC.